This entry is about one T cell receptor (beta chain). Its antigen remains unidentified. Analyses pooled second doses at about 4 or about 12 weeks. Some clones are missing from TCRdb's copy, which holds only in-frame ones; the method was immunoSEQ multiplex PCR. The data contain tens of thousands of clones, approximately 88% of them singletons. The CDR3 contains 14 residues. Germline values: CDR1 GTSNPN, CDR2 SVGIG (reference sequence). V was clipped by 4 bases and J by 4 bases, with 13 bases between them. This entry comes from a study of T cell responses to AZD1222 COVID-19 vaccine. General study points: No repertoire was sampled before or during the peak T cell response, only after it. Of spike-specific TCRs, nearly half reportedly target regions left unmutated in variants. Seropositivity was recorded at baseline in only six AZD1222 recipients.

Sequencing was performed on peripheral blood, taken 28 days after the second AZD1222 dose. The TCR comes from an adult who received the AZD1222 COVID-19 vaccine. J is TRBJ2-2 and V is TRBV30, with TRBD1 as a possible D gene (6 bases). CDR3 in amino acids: CAWTRDIITGELFF. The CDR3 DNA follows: TGTGCCTGGACCCGGGACATCATCACCGGGGAGCTGTTTTTT.